This T cell receptor (beta chain) was captured by sequencing in a study of graft-versus-host responses after intestinal transplantation. The wider study: Recipients across the board were started on anti-thymocyte globulin induction, then kept on tacrolimus and steroids for around three years.

This CDR3 region has 13 residues. The germline V gene encodes CDR1 MDHEN and CDR2 SYDVKM. V shed 3 bases and J shed 0 bases, with 6 bases lying between them. Profiled with immunoSEQ multiplex PCR; TCRdb holds only in-frame clones, not every one. The sample holds 85,000 to 100,000 clones, more than 70% seen once. This receptor was taken from a human patient who received an intestinal transplant, so some T cells may come from the graft donor. The starting material was PBMCs, obtained 255 days after intestinal transplant. This rearrangement joins TRBV28 to TRBJ2-7; D call uncertain. The CDR3 DNA follows: TGTGCCAGCAGTTTTGGGGTCTCCTACGAGCAGTACTTC. Protein product: CASSFGVSYEQYF.